The T cell receptor (beta chain) under discussion was sequenced for a study of CD8+ T cells in alopecia areata. CD4+ and CD8+ T cells were sorted from PBMCs. cDNA prepared by RNA extraction and subsequent reverse transcription served as the template for sequencing. Sequenced by immunoSEQ multiplex PCR; TCRdb stores in-frame clones only, minus some. The sample yields over 120,000 clones, 40% to 55% seen once. V lost 5 bases and J lost 5; bases outside the gene matches: 11. CDR3 length: 17 residues. Germline CDR1 is PRHDT and CDR2 is FYEKMQ (reference sequence). This sample comprised CD4+ T cells sorted from blood, obtained at week 0. This sequence was found in a human donor with alopecia areata. The V and J genes are TRBV13 and TRBJ2-7; TRBD2 matches at 14 bases. The CDR3 DNA follows: TGTGCCAGCAGCATATTAACCGGGACTAGCGGGAGTCACGAGCAGTACTTC. Translating it yields CASSILTGTSGSHEQYF. The complete variable domain, with remaining parts taken from reference TRBV13 and TRBJ2-7, reads AAGVIQSPRHLIKEKRETATLKCYPIPRHDTVYWYQQGPGQDPQFLISFYEKMQSDKGSIPDRFSAQQFSDYHSELNMSSLELGDSALYFCASSILTGTSGSHEQYFGPGTRLTVT.